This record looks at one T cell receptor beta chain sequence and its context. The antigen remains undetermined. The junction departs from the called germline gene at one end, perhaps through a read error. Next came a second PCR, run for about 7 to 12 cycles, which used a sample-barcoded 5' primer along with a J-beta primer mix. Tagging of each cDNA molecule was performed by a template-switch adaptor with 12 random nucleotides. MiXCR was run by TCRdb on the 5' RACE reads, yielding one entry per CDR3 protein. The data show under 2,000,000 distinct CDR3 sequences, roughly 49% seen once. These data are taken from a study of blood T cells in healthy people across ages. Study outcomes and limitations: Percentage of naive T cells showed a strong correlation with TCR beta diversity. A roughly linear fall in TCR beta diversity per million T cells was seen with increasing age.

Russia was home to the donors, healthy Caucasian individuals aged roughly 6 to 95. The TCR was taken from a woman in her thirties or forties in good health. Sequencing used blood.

This CDR3 reads CASGHTRQGPTDTQYF. The CDR3, as DNA: TGCGCCAGCGGCCACACACGTCAGGGGCCCACAGATACGCAGTATTTT. The V and J genes are TRBV4-3 and TRBJ2-3, with TRBD1 as a possible D gene (6 bases). The CDR3 loop spans 16 amino acids. The V gene's germline CDR1 is LGHNA and CDR2 YSLEER.